This T cell receptor (beta chain) was recorded in a study of blood T cells in healthy people across ages. The second PCR ran about 6 to 12 cycles with a sample-barcoded 5' primer and J-beta primers. Each CDR3 protein gets one entry after TCRdb re-called the 5' RACE reads with MiXCR. This sample has more than 900,000 distinct CDR3 sequences, with about 28% found just once. At least ten counts were recorded for this clonotype. Healthy Caucasian individuals from Russia aged about 6 to 100 were enrolled as donors. Samples each yielded at least 5 micrograms of total RNA. The CDR3 contains 15 residues. Germline V gene sequence: CDR1 KGHDR, CDR2 SFDVKD. The J segment lost 4 bases and the V segment lost 5 bases, leaving 3 bases of the junction unmatched. The sample was also reused in another study, on T cells of mothers and their children. This second study notes: Overlap measured in related mother-child pairs was slightly, non-significantly higher than in unrelated pairs.

V gene TRBV24-1 combines with J gene TRBJ2-3; TRBD1 matches at 12 bases. Sequencing was performed on blood. This TCR was sampled from a woman aged 40 to 50 in good health. Written as DNA, the CDR3 is TGTGCCACCAGTGTCGGGACAGGGGGCTCAGATACGCAGTATTTT. Its translation: CATSVGTGGSDTQYF.